The subject of this entry is one TCR beta chain. There is no known antigen for this receptor. Base qualities were left out, and no much larger clone turns up one base away. The library was generated by the immunoSEQ multiplex PCR assay. As for the original processing: A statistical classification framework was developed to diagnose cytomegalovirus status using the catalog of TCR beta chain sequences. TCRdb holds this immuneACCESS table with in-frame rearrangements only. Some clones are missing; in checked studies, unresolved V genes explain under half, and the rest has no known cause. V and J calls and clone size are as listed in that table; D and trimming were resolved from the DNA. Recorded for this sample are about 160,000 clones; 80% to 90% of them occurred a single time. Clones ranked in the top ten supply 4.5% to 7% of the sample. Measured from the cysteine to the phenylalanine, the CDR3 is 14 residues long. Only CDR3 DNA remains: 42 bases, in frame from the first base. The germline ends are 18 bases apart after V is trimmed by 5 bases and J by 10 bases. CDR1 and CDR2 are read off the germline V gene as MNHEY and SVGAGI.

Donors formed part of the validation cohort, which comprised approximately 130 subjects and was distinct from the first cohort of 666 subjects. This sample is part of a study of cytomegalovirus exposure and HLA in healthy donors (dated by TCRdb to about 2017). As for the study more broadly: The roughly 700 repertoires of the first cohort and the 95 to 150 validation repertoires were produced on the same platform, according to a later analysis. The study aimed to test whether cataloging public T cell receptors could reveal signatures of past pathogen exposure. A separate validation cohort of about 110 different subjects was used in addition to the approximately 700-subject first cohort. To predict cytomegalovirus infection status, the study combined high-throughput TCR immunosequencing, statistical association of individual TCRs with disease status, and machine learning. Study-level results and caveats: Most TCR sequences were observed very rarely across donors, whereas some public TCRs were present in many individuals. A few of the identified cytomegalovirus-associated TCR beta chains were confirmed in vitro to be specific for cytomegalovirus antigens. The authors suggested that the approach could potentially be generalized to other disease states and immunological phenotypes. In a later analysis, TCRs clustered in the first cohort were found to also tend to co-occur in the 120 validation repertoires, with about 94% of cluster scores above 0. The study listed 150 to 200 TCR beta chains as associated with cytomegalovirus. Cytomegalovirus status was reported to be diagnosed by the classifier with high specificity and sensitivity in both the original and validation cohorts. All 120 or so repertoires were used to score co-occurrence in the validation cohort in a later analysis, because that analysis had no HLA typing for the cohort.

This sequence was found in a woman aged 25 to 39 in good health and CMV-seronegative. Sequencing was performed on PBMCs. The rearrangement joined TRBV6-5 to TRBJ2-1; TRBD2 is a possible D gene, resting on 5 matching bases. The encoded CDR3 is CASSLGLPPREQFF. The base sequence is TGTGCCAGCAGTCTTGGACTGCCGCCTAGAGAGCAGTTCTTC.